The 23 T cell receptor beta chains reported below all come from one sample, sequenced in a study of beta chain features in type 1 diabetes. The entirety of the isolated RNA underwent reverse transcription, so expressed TCRB transcripts were sequenced. Repertoires were generated with immunoSEQ multiplex PCR, while TCRdb's copy carries only in-frame clones and drops some. The sample records about 620,000 clones, 15% to 18% being singletons. Material for sequencing was naive CD4+ T cells from blood. These TCRs come from a man between 18 and 29 years old in good health.

This clone was found a few times. This chain connects TRBV7-2 to TRBJ2-1; 13 bases are a match to TRBD2. V dropped 3 bases and J dropped 10; count of bases not matched to a gene: 9. The CDR3 is 16 amino acids. Germline CDR1 and CDR2: SGHTA and FQGNSA. CDR3 sequence reads: CASSLPGLAGTKEQFF. Here the CDR3 DNA reads TGTGCCAGCAGCTTGCCGGGACTAGCGGGGACAAAGGAGCAGTTCTTC.

The V and J genes are TRBV7-2 and TRBJ2-1; 10 bases fit TRBD1. The CDR3 has 14 residues. V was clipped by 7 bases and J by 8 bases; unmatched bases: 8. The germline V gene has CDR1 SGHTA and CDR2 FQGNSA. CDR3 nucleotides: TGTGCCAGCACTAAGACAGGGGGCAAGGATGAGCAGTTCTTC. It encodes CASTKTGGKDEQFF.

The rearrangement uses TRBV14 and TRBJ2-3, with D tentatively TRBD2 (5 bases). The CDR3 is made up of 15 amino acids. V dropped 0 bases and J dropped 2 bases, with 9 bases sitting between them. The V gene's germline CDR1 is SGHDN and CDR2 FVKESK. CDR3 amino acids: CASSQERGFTDTQYF. CDR3 coding DNA: TGTGCCAGCAGCCAAGAACGAGGGTTCACAGATACGCAGTATTTT.

The rearrangement links TRBV10-3 to TRBJ1-6; possible D gene TRBD1, 5 bases. The V end was cut by 6 bases, the J end by 8 bases, with 17 bases between. Germline V gene sequence: CDR1 ENHRY, CDR2 SYGVKD. The CDR3 is made up of 15 amino acids. The DNA for the CDR3 is TGTGCCATCAGGGCAGCGGGGGGAAGTTATTCACCCCTCCACTTT. Its protein is CAIRAAGGSYSPLHF.

CDR3 DNA: TGTGCCAGCAGAGGGACAGTTTACACTGAAGCTTTCTTT. Its translation is CASRGTVYTEAFF. This chain connects TRBV2 to TRBJ1-1, with 7 nucleotides matching TRBD1. The ends lost 6 bases at V and 3 bases at J; junction bases unmatched: 4. The germline CDR1 and CDR2 sequences are SNHLY and FYNNEI. The CDR3 covers 13 residues.

The chain couples TRBV6-5 to TRBJ2-7; 8 bases fit TRBD2. J lost 0 bases, V lost 0 bases, and 4 bases had no gene match. Per germline, CDR1 MNHEY and CDR2 SVGAGI. The CDR3 totals 16 residues. CDR3 sequence reads: CASSYSKAGGSYEQYF. The CDR3 bases are TGTGCCAGCAGTTACTCGAAGGCGGGGGGCTCCTACGAGCAGTACTTC.

The chain joins TRBV6-6 to TRBJ1-4, with a weak D call TRBD1 (6 bases). Trimming pared 8 bases from V and 4 bases from J, leaving 17 bases between. The germline V gene has CDR1 MNHNY and CDR2 SVGAGI (reference sequence). This CDR3 spans 15 amino acids. CDR3 DNA: TGTGCCAGCGTCCTATCCGGGACACGTAATGAAAAACTGTTTTTT. It specifies CASVLSGTRNEKLFF.

A few counts support this clone. J is TRBJ1-2 and V is TRBV25-1; D gene unclear. Germline V lookup: CDR1 MGHDK, CDR2 SYGVNS. The V end lost 3 bases, the J end lost 0 bases, and 8 bases lay between the germline ends. This CDR3 has 14 amino acids. CDR3 nucleotide sequence: TGTGCCAGCAGTGACTTCGGGACTAACTATGGCTACACCTTC. Protein: CASSDFGTNYGYTF.

This clone was counted a few times. V is TRBV25-1 and J is TRBJ2-2; D call uncertain. The CDR3 is 14 amino acids. Germline V gene data show CDR1 as MGHDK and CDR2 as SYGVNS. V was clipped by 4 bases and J by 4 bases, with 10 bases between them. The CDR3 nucleotides are TGTGCCAGCAGTGGCCGTGCCATCACCGGGGAGCTGTTTTTT. It translates to CASSGRAITGELFF.

This clone has only a few counts. The rearrangement links TRBV5-1 to TRBJ1-1, with 9 nucleotides matching TRBD1. Unmatched junction bases numbered 7, after V lost 0 bases and J lost 4 bases. Germline CDR1 SGHRS, CDR2 YFSETQ. There are 16 residues in the CDR3. The CDR3 reads CASSLEPQGAGTEAFF. CDR3 DNA sequence: TGCGCCAGCAGCTTGGAGCCACAGGGGGCCGGCACTGAAGCTTTCTTT. The full variable domain, completed using reference TRBV5-1 and TRBJ1-1, is KAGVTQTPRYLIKTRGQQVTLSCSPISGHRSVSWYQQTPGQGLQFLFEYFSETQRNKGNFPGRFSGRQFSNSRSEMNVSTLELGDSALYLCASSLEPQGAGTEAFFGQGTRLTVV.

This clone turned up a few times. This CDR3 is CASSLGRAGYGYTF. The CDR3, as DNA: TGTGCCAGCAGTTTGGGCAGGGCTGGCTATGGCTACACCTTC. The chain carries TRBV28 and TRBJ1-2; possible D gene TRBD1, 5 bases. The CDR3 has 14 residues. Germline V CDR1 and CDR2: MDHEN, SYDVKM. Trimming took 3 bases from V and 4 from J, leaving 12 bases between them.

This clone showed up just a few times. In nucleotides, the CDR3 is TGTGCCAGCAGCTTAGCGCTAATTGAGCAGTACTTC. Translating it yields CASSLALIEQYF. The chain recombines TRBV7-2 with TRBJ2-7; no firm D call. This CDR3 has 12 residues. V lost 0 bases and J 7 bases, leaving 7 bases between the germline ends. The germline CDR1 and CDR2 sequences are SGHTA and FQGNSA.

Note on this clone: At the DNA level, this CDR3 is encoded by other sequences in the same sample as well. The chain links TRBV11-2 to TRBJ2-7; D is uncertain. Trimming stripped 5 bases from V and 3 bases from J, with 5 bases between. Germline V lookup: CDR1 SGHAT, CDR2 FQNNGV. This CDR3 spans 11 amino acids. CDR3 sequence reads: CASSPDYEQYF. The DNA for the CDR3 is TGTGCCAGCAGCCCCGACTACGAGCAGTACTTC.

There are a few counts of this clone. The rearrangement joins TRBV11-2 to TRBJ1-2; 9 bases align to TRBD1. Germline lookup yields CDR1 SGHAT and CDR2 FQNNGV. V was clipped by 5 bases and J by 7 bases; unmatched bases: 2. This CDR3 spans 12 amino acids. CDR3 in amino acids: CASSQTGGGYTF. In DNA, the CDR3 is TGTGCCAGCAGCCAGACAGGGGGTGGCTACACCTTC.

CDR3 in DNA: TGTGCCATCAGTGATTGGCAGGGAAGCCTCACAGATACGCAGTATTTT. Amino acids: CAISDWQGSLTDTQYF. This chain joins TRBV10-3 and TRBJ2-3; TRBD1 is a possible D gene (5 bases). The CDR3 is 16 amino acids. CDR1 and CDR2 (germline): ENHRY, SYGVKD. V dropped 3 bases and J dropped 2 bases, with 15 bases sitting between them.

The chain links TRBV6-6 to TRBJ1-2, with D maybe TRBD1 (5 bases). V was clipped by 6 bases and J by 4 bases, with 15 bases between them. Germline V lookup: CDR1 MNHNY, CDR2 SVGAGI (reference sequence). The CDR3 is 14 residues long. CDR3 sequence: CASSPGIGGYGYTF. In DNA, the CDR3 is TGTGCCAGCAGCCCGGGGATTGGGGGCTATGGCTACACCTTC.

This chain connects TRBV9 to TRBJ2-1, with 7 bases fitting TRBD2. With 3 bases clipped from V and 4 bases from J, the junction kept 7 bases outside the gene matches. Germline values: CDR1 SGDLS, CDR2 YYNGEE. The CDR3 sequence is 15 residues long. The CDR3 DNA is TGTGCCAGCAGCGCTCTAGGCGGGGGATACAATGAGCAGTTCTTC. Encoded protein: CASSALGGGYNEQFF.

This clone has a handful of counts. V and J are TRBV7-9 and TRBJ2-7, with unresolved D. Germline values: CDR1 SEHNR, CDR2 FQNEAQ (reference sequence). Trimming left V 1 base short and J 2 bases short, with 6 bases between. The CDR3 contains 13 residues. Here the CDR3 DNA reads TGTGCCAGCAGCTTAGAGACGACCTACGAGCAGTACTTC. This sequence encodes CASSLETTYEQYF.

This clone has more than one count but fewer than ten. The rearrangement uses TRBV11-2 and TRBJ2-1, with 8 bases that match TRBD1. The germline V gene has CDR1 SGHAT and CDR2 FQNNGV. Trimming removed 5 bases from V and 2 bases from J; junction bases left unmatched: 8. CDR3 size: 16 residues. The CDR3 DNA is TGTGCCAGCAGCGGTCGGGGACAGGCCGCCTACAATGAGCAGTTCTTC. Residues: CASSGRGQAAYNEQFF.

The V gene is TRBV7-3, the J gene TRBJ2-1; 8 bases map to TRBD2. Losses at the gene ends were 5 bases for V and 8 bases for J; bases not matched to a gene: 8. Germline V CDR1 and CDR2: SGHTA, FQGTGA. The CDR3 covers 14 residues. DNA of the CDR3: TGTGCCAGCAGCCCCGGGGGGGCCGATGATGAGCAGTTCTTC. It translates to CASSPGGADDEQFF.

This clone appeared a few times. The V gene is TRBV4-3, the J gene TRBJ2-3; TRBD2 matches 10 bases. V shed 0 bases and J 3 bases; nucleotides not matched to a gene: 9. This CDR3 region has 18 residues. Germline assignment: CDR1 LGHNA and CDR2 YSLEER. For the CDR3, the DNA is TGCGCCAGCAGCCAAGATACTAGCGGGGCCCTATCTACAGATACGCAGTATTTT. Amino acids: CASSQDTSGALSTDTQYF.

The rearrangement uses TRBV6-6 and TRBJ1-5; D gene ambiguous. The germline V gene encodes CDR1 MNHNY and CDR2 SVGAGI (reference sequence). Between the trimmed V and J ends, which lost 7 bases and 3 bases, there was a span of 13 bases. CDR3 length equals 14 residues. The CDR3 coding sequence is TGTGCCAGCAACGAAGGACGGGACAATCAGCCCCAGCATTTT. Protein product: CASNEGRDNQPQHF.

This clone was seen more than once but under ten times. This chain joins TRBV5-4 and TRBJ1-1; unclear D gene. The CDR3 consists of 12 residues. The V gene's germline CDR1 is SGHNT and CDR2 YYREEE (reference sequence). V was trimmed by 7 bases and J by 0 bases, leaving 7 bases between them. As DNA, the CDR3 is TGTGCCAGCGGACGGGTGAACACTGAAGCTTTCTTT. This sequence encodes CASGRVNTEAFF.